The rows below give T cell receptor beta chains drawn from one sample of a study of T cells in Graves' hyperthyroidism and ophthalmopathy. TCRdb fed the multiplex PCR reads into MiXCR, producing one record per CDR3 protein. The sample has more than 600,000 distinct CDR3 sequences, 16% seen once. Sequenced input: blood. The receptors shown here come from a man younger than 30 with Graves' hyperthyroidism. Each CDR3 is given with its conserved first and last residue. The D gene is left open where the match is weak. Clone size appears in some rows only: once, few, many, or a class for an expanded clone.

few - TRBJ2-7 TRBV27 TGTGCCAGCAGTTACCAAACGCCCAGGTCTCCTCTGGGGTTCTACGAGCAGTACTTC CASSYQTPRSPLGFYEQYF
- - TRBJ1-6 TRBV5-1 TGCGCCAGCGGGACCGGGACATCGGATAATTCACCCCTCCACTTT CASGTGTSDNSPLHF
- TRBD1 TRBJ2-7 TRBV7-2 TGTGCCAGCGGGGGGACAGGGCTTTTTTACGAGCAGTACTTC CASGGTGLFYEQYF
- TRBD2 TRBJ2-1 TRBV12-3/TRBV12-4 TGTGCCAGCAGTTTTACTAGCGGGAGTTTGGAGTTCTTC CASSFTSGSLEFF
few - TRBJ1-1 TRBV4-2 TGTGCCAGCAGCCAAGATCGCACGAACACTGAAGCTTTCTTT CASSQDRTNTEAFF
few - TRBJ1-1 TRBV12-3/TRBV12-4 TGTGCCAGCAGTTTAGAGGGAGGGCCTGAAGCTTTCTTT CASSLEGGPEAFF
- - TRBJ2-1 TRBV20-1 TGCAGTGCCGGGGGGCTAGCGGCCCCCTACAATGAGCAGTTCTTC CSAGGLAAPYNEQFF
- - TRBJ2-7 TRBV27 TGTGCCAGCAGTTTATTAGGTCCCGCCTACGAGCAGTACTTC CASSLLGPAYEQYF
many TRBD1 TRBJ2-7 TRBV2 TGTGCCAGCACAATCCGGACAGGGGGGGCCTACGAGCAGTACTTC CASTIRTGGAYEQYF
- TRBD2 TRBJ2-3 TRBV7-2 TGTGCCAGCAGCTTTACTAGCGGGAATACGCAGTATTTT CASSFTSGNTQYF
- TRBD2 TRBJ2-7 TRBV19 TGTGCCAGTAGTATAAGACTAGCGGGAGGGCCCTCCTACGAGCAGTACTTC CASSIRLAGGPSYEQYF
many - TRBJ1-2 TRBV15 TGTGCCACCCGGGCAGGGAACTATGGCTACACCTTC CATRAGNYGYTF
many - TRBJ2-3 TRBV28 TGTGCCAGCAGTTTATTAGAAGCGGTGGGTACAGATACGCAGTATTTT CASSLLEAVGTDTQYF
few TRBD2 TRBJ2-7 TRBV2 TGTGCCAGTAGTTGGGACTACTCCTACGAGCAGTACTTC CASSWDYSYEQYF
- TRBD1 TRBJ1-1 TRBV7-8 TGTGCCAGCAGCTACCGGGACAGGGGGCCTTTCACTGAAGCTTTCTTT CASSYRDRGPFTEAFF
many - TRBJ2-7 TRBV12-3/TRBV12-4 TGTGCCAGCAGTTCCAGGGGCTACGAGCAGTACTTC CASSSRGYEQYF
- - TRBJ2-3 TRBV9 TGTGCCAGCAGCGATGGACAGCCCACAGATACGCAGTATTTT CASSDGQPTDTQYF
few TRBD2 TRBJ2-7 TRBV19 TGTGCCAGTAGTAAGCTACTAGCGGGAATACACGAGCAGTACTTC CASSKLLAGIHEQYF
- - TRBJ2-3 TRBV5-5 TGTGCCAGCAGCCGAAGGCCCCCGACAGTCGATTACACAGATACGCAGTATTTT CASSRRPPTVDYTDTQYF
few - TRBJ2-3 TRBV5-1 TGCGCCAGCAGCCCCCTACCCGACACAGATACGCAGTATTTT CASSPLPDTDTQYF
- - TRBJ2-1 TRBV9 TGTGCCAGCAGCGTAGGGTGGGAGAAGGCCTACAATGAGCAGTTCTTC CASSVGWEKAYNEQFF
few TRBD2 TRBJ2-7 TRBV20-1 TGCAGTGCTAGAGAGGTCAGCGGGAGGGCCTACGAGCAGTACTTC CSAREVSGRAYEQYF
- TRBD2 TRBJ2-1 TRBV28 TGTGCCAGCAGTAACCTTGGGACTAGCGGTTACAATGAGCAGTTCTTC CASSNLGTSGYNEQFF
- - TRBJ2-7 TRBV5-5 TGTGCCAGCAGCCCCTCGCAAAGGACCCCCTCCTACGAGCAGTACTTC CASSPSQRTPSYEQYF
- - TRBJ1-2 TRBV2 TGTGCCAGCAGCCTAGGTATAAACTATGGCTACACCTTC CASSLGINYGYTF
many - TRBJ2-2 TRBV5-6 TGTGCCAGCAGCTTGGGGTTAGCCGGCGGGGAGCTGTTTTTT CASSLGLAGGELFF
many - TRBJ2-5 TRBV11-2 TGTGCCAGCAGCTTCTACGACGGAGAGACCCAGTACTTC CASSFYDGETQYF
- - TRBJ1-4 TRBV5-7 TGTGCCAGCAGCCGGGGGGAGGTAGAAGAAAAACTGTTTTTT CASSRGEVEEKLFF
many - TRBJ2-7 TRBV20-1 TGCAGTGCTAGTTCCAGGAGCTCCTACGAGCAGTACTTC CSASSRSSYEQYF
few - TRBJ2-1 TRBV28 TGTGCCAGCACACAAAGCGTCACCTCCTACAATGAGCAGTTCTTC CASTQSVTSYNEQFF
many - TRBJ1-1 TRBV9 TGTGCCAGCAGCGTAGTCGGCAGGGAAACTGAAGCTTTCTTT CASSVVGRETEAFF
few - TRBJ2-6 TRBV27 TGTGCCAGCAGTTTATCCCACGGTGCTCCTTTC CASSLSHGAPF
many TRBD2 TRBJ2-7 TRBV20-1 TGCAGTGCTAGAGATGGGACTAGCGGCTCCTACGAGCAGTACTTC CSARDGTSGSYEQYF
many - TRBJ1-5 TRBV15 TGTGCCACCAGCCCGGGCGTCGTGGGGGTTAGCAATCAGCCCCAGCATTTT CATSPGVVGVSNQPQHF
- - TRBJ1-6 TRBV27 TGTGCCAGCCAGGGTTACGGTTCACCCCTCCACTTT CASQGYGSPLHF
few - TRBJ2-7 TRBV6-1 TGTGCCAGCAGGGAGGGGCTAGGTAACGAGCAGTACTTC CASREGLGNEQYF
few TRBD1 TRBJ1-2 TRBV2 TGTGCCAGCAACGGGGGGACAGTAGACTATGGCTACACCTTC CASNGGTVDYGYTF
- - TRBJ2-7 TRBV6-2/TRBV6-3 TGTGCCAGCAGTCCACAGGGATCAAAGTTCGAGCAGTACTTC CASSPQGSKFEQYF